Listed here are 24 T cell receptor beta chains from one sample, sequenced in a study of CD8 T cells in Susac syndrome. Reverse transcription of about 0.45 to 1 ug RNA was performed with random hexamers. TCRdb analysed the immunoSEQ multiplex PCR reads with MiXCR anew, one entry per CDR3 protein. The repertoire has some 450,000 distinct CDR3 sequences, approximately 85% of them found once; the top ten carry approximately 0.12%. Sample: CD8+ T cells from PBMCs. These receptors were taken from a human donor with multiple sclerosis.

The chain couples TRBV7-9 to TRBJ2-2, with 7 bases aligning to TRBD2. Trimming at V came to 4 bases and at J to 4 bases, leaving 6 bases not matched to a gene. The V gene's germline CDR1 is SEHNR and CDR2 FQNEAQ (reference sequence). The CDR3 runs to 15 residues. The CDR3 reads CASSSPGGGTGELFF. CDR3 bases: TGTGCCAGCAGCTCCCCGGGGGGAGGCACCGGGGAGCTGTTTTTT.

V and J are TRBV6-5 and TRBJ1-2; TRBD1 agrees at 9 bases. There are 15 residues in the CDR3. V lost 6 bases, J lost 8 bases, and 13 bases stayed unmatched. Per the germline V gene, CDR1 is MNHEY and CDR2 is SVGAGI. The CDR3 DNA follows: TGTGCCAGCAGGAAAACGATCGGACAGGGGTACGGCTACACCTTC. This encodes CASRKTIGQGYGYTF.

The chain carries TRBV27 and TRBJ2-7, with a tentative D call TRBD2 (5 bases). The length of the CDR3 is 12 residues. Trimming pared 6 bases from V and 0 bases from J, leaving 6 bases between. The germline V gene has CDR1 MNHEY and CDR2 SMNVEV (reference sequence). The CDR3 loop is CASRDFSYEQYF. DNA of the CDR3: TGTGCCAGCAGGGACTTCTCCTACGAGCAGTACTTC.

The chain joins TRBV4-1 to TRBJ1-2, with TRBD1 as a possible D gene (5 bases). The CDR3 covers 13 residues. V was pared by 0 bases and J by 7 bases, with 9 bases between. The germline V gene has CDR1 MGHRA and CDR2 YSYEKL. The DNA for the CDR3 is TGCGCCAGCAGCCAAGATCCCGGGGGTGGCTACACCTTC. It yields the protein CASSQDPGGGYTF.

This clonotype has more than one count but fewer than ten. The CDR3: CASSGQGAYNEQFF. The CDR3 nucleotides read TGTGCCAGCAGTGGCCAGGGGGCCTACAATGAGCAGTTCTTC. The gene calls are TRBV27 and TRBJ2-1; 7 bases map to TRBD1. Germline-derived CDR1 and CDR2 are MNHEY and SMNVEV (reference sequence). The CDR3 has 14 amino acids. Unmatched junction bases numbered 3, after V lost 5 bases and J lost 2 bases.

This clonotype was counted a few times. The V call is TRBV5-4, the J call TRBJ2-5; 10 nucleotides line up with TRBD2. The germline gives CDR1 SGHNT, CDR2 YYREEE (reference sequence). The CDR3 loop spans 15 amino acids. Germline trimming cut 0 bases from V and 5 bases from J; bases unmatched to any gene: 4. The CDR3: CASSLVSGGPETQYF. In DNA, the CDR3 is TGTGCCAGCAGCTTGGTTAGCGGGGGGCCGGAGACCCAGTACTTC.

The V call is TRBV2, the J call TRBJ1-3, with 7 positions matching TRBD1. Germline CDR1 SNHLY, CDR2 FYNNEI. J gave up 0 bases and V 4 bases, and 3 bases lay outside the gene matches. CDR3 length: 15 residues. The CDR3 bases are TGTGCCAGCAGTGCCCAGGGGGGCTCTGGAAACACCATATATTTT. This sequence encodes CASSAQGGSGNTIYF. Full variable domain (missing parts from reference TRBV2 and TRBJ1-3): EPEVTQTPSHQVTQMGQEVILRCVPISNHLYFYWYRQILGQKVEFLVSFYNNEISEKSEIFDDQFSVERPDGSNFTLKIRSTKLEDSAMYFCASSAQGGSGNTIYFGEGSWLTVV.

The chain joins TRBV5-1 to TRBJ2-4; D not certain. Trimming pared 0 bases from V and 0 bases from J, leaving 7 bases between. The CDR3 extends over 15 amino acids. The V gene's germline CDR1 is SGHRS and CDR2 YFSETQ. CDR3 sequence: CASSLEAVAKNIQYF. CDR3 DNA: TGCGCCAGCAGCTTGGAGGCAGTAGCCAAAAACATTCAGTACTTC.

The rearrangement uses TRBV4-1 and TRBJ1-2; D call uncertain. CDR1 is MGHRA, CDR2 YSYEKL, per germline. There are 14 residues in the CDR3. With 1 base removed from V and 2 bases from J, the gap between germline ends came to 8 bases. The CDR3 DNA is TGCGCCAGCAGCCAAGGGTACGGAAACTATGGCTACACCTTC. This encodes CASSQGYGNYGYTF.

This sequence joins TRBV6-1 and TRBJ1-5; possibly TRBD1 for D (6 bases). This CDR3 comprises 14 residues. V lost 5 bases to trimming and J lost 6 bases, with 14 bases between them. The V gene's germline CDR1 is MNHNS and CDR2 SASEGT. The CDR3 sequence is CASSRTGLGQPQHF. CDR3 bases: TGTGCCAGCAGTAGAACAGGGCTGGGTCAGCCCCAGCATTTT.

The genes are TRBV6-5 and TRBJ2-3; 8 bases line up with TRBD2. Germline CDR1 is MNHEY and CDR2 is SVGAGI. The CDR3 spans 17 residues. Losses at the gene ends were 2 bases for V and 4 bases for J; bases not matched to a gene: 11. Here the CDR3 DNA reads TGTGCCAGCAGTTACATTGGGACTAGGGAGGCCTCAGATACGCAGTATTTT. This gives the protein CASSYIGTREASDTQYF.

The chain couples TRBV15 to TRBJ2-3; D gene uncertain. The CDR3 loop spans 16 amino acids. V was pared by 5 bases and J by 2 bases, with 17 bases between. Germline loops: CDR1 LNHNV, CDR2 YYDKDF (reference sequence). The chain's CDR3 is CATSGNESPTTDTQYF. CDR3 in DNA: TGTGCCACCAGCGGCAATGAAAGCCCCACCACAGATACGCAGTATTTT.

The chain couples TRBV29-1 to TRBJ2-3, with 8 bases matching TRBD1. The CDR3 covers 14 residues. Per the germline V gene, CDR1 is SQVTM and CDR2 is ANQGSEA. J lost 3 bases, V lost 8 bases, and 10 bases had no gene match. Written as DNA, the CDR3 is TGCAGCACGTGGACAGGGAGTGATACAGATACGCAGTATTTT. Translated: CSTWTGSDTDTQYF.

This rearrangement joins TRBV27 to TRBJ2-7, with 10 nucleotides matching TRBD2. The germline V gene has CDR1 MNHEY and CDR2 SMNVEV (reference sequence). This CDR3 is 14 amino acids long. The ends lost 3 bases at V and 3 bases at J; junction bases unmatched: 2. CDR3 region: CASSFEREGYEQYF. The DNA for the CDR3 is TGTGCCAGCAGTTTCGAGCGGGAGGGCTACGAGCAGTACTTC.

This rearrangement joins TRBV12-3 or TRBV12-4 to TRBJ1-5; D remains ambiguous. V shed 3 bases and J shed 4 bases, with 13 bases lying between them. The CDR3 totals 15 residues. This CDR3 reads CASSFEVPPNQPQHF. The CDR3 DNA follows: TGTGCCAGCAGTTTTGAGGTGCCCCCGAATCAGCCCCAGCATTTT.

V and J are TRBV11-2 and TRBJ2-5, with D hard to call. The length of the CDR3 is 14 residues. Trimming pared 1 base from V and 3 bases from J, leaving 9 bases between. Germline CDR1 SGHAT, CDR2 FQNNGV. The CDR3 loop is CASSLAGYKETQYF. DNA of the CDR3: TGTGCCAGCAGCTTAGCGGGTTATAAAGAGACCCAGTACTTC.

The gene calls are TRBV27 and TRBJ2-1; D not resolved. This CDR3 region has 16 residues. The ends were cut back, 5 bases at V and 0 bases at J, with 14 bases in the middle. CDR1 and CDR2 (germline): MNHEY, SMNVEV (reference sequence). CDR3 DNA: TGTGCCAGCAGTCCAACTCCACATCGCTCCTACAATGAGCAGTTCTTC. This translates into CASSPTPHRSYNEQFF.

This clonotype was recorded only once. This chain links TRBV3-1 with TRBJ2-3, with 8 nucleotides matching TRBD2. The V gene end was trimmed by 0 bases and the J gene end by 1 base; junction bases not matched to a gene: 12. Germline CDR1 is LGHDT and CDR2 is YNNKEL (reference sequence). The CDR3 consists of 19 residues. Written as DNA, the CDR3 is TGTGCCAGCAGCCAAGACACGACCATAGCGGGGCAGGGCACAGATACGCAGTATTTT. It yields the protein CASSQDTTIAGQGTDTQYF.

The V call is TRBV7-9, the J call TRBJ2-2; no clear D gene. Trimming left V 11 bases short and J 3 bases short, with 16 bases between. From germline, CDR1 is SEHNR and CDR2 FQNEAQ (reference sequence). The CDR3 has 14 residues. The CDR3 DNA reads TGTGCCGCACGTAAGCCAGAAGACACCGGGGAGCTGTTTTTT. Its translation: CAARKPEDTGELFF. Full variable domain (missing parts from reference TRBV7-9 and TRBJ2-2): DTGVSQNPRHKITKRGQNVTFRCDPISEHNRLYWYRQTLGQGPEFLTYFQNEAQLEKSRLLSDRFSAERPKGSFSTLEIQRTEQGDSAMYLCAARKPEDTGELFFGEGSRLTVL.

The chain carries TRBV4-1 and TRBJ1-5, with no clear D. The CDR3 length is 14 residues. V lost 1 base and J 3 bases, leaving 7 bases between the germline ends. CDR1 is MGHRA and CDR2 is YSYEKL in the germline V gene. CDR3 bases: TGCGCCAGCAGCCAAGTGCAGGTCAATCAGCCCCAGCATTTT. Translation gives CASSQVQVNQPQHF.

V is TRBV13 and J is TRBJ1-1; maybe TRBD1 (5 bases). The CDR3 has 15 amino acids. Trimming pared 2 bases from V and 0 bases from J, leaving 10 bases between. CDR1 is PRHDT, CDR2 FYEKMQ, per germline (reference sequence). As DNA, the CDR3 is TGTGCCAGCAGCTTACGGTCGGGGGTGAACACTGAAGCTTTCTTT. Translated: CASSLRSGVNTEAFF.

This clonotype occurred once. V is TRBV7-8 and J is TRBJ1-1; 9 nucleotides agree with TRBD1. The junction had 7 bases not matched to a gene; V was cut back by 10 bases and J by 4 bases. This CDR3 has 13 amino acids. The V gene's germline CDR1 is SGHVS and CDR2 FQNEAQ. This CDR3 reads CATRTGEGTEAFF. DNA for the CDR3: TGTGCCACCCGGACAGGGGAGGGCACTGAAGCTTTCTTT. The whole variable domain, filled in from reference TRBV7-8 and TRBJ1-1, reads GAGVSQSPRYKVAKRGQDVALRCDPISGHVSLFWYQQALGQGPEFLTYFQNEAQLDKSGLPSDRFFAERPEGSVSTLKIQRTQQEDSAVYLCATRTGEGTEAFFGQGTRLTVV.

The chain employs TRBV20-1 and TRBJ2-1; 8 nucleotides agree with TRBD2. The ends lost 4 bases at V and 7 bases at J; junction bases unmatched: 6. CDR1 is DFQATT and CDR2 is SNEGSKA in the germline V gene (reference sequence). This CDR3 has 13 residues. The CDR3 sequence is CSATAGDINEQFF. The CDR3 coding sequence is TGCAGTGCTACAGCGGGAGATATTAATGAGCAGTTCTTC.

This rearrangement joins TRBV7-9 to TRBJ1-2, with a tentative D call TRBD1 (5 bases). The germline CDR1 and CDR2 sequences are SEHNR and FQNEAQ (reference sequence). This CDR3 has 15 residues. Trimming took off 0 bases at V and 3 bases at J, with 11 bases between the two ends. CDR3 loop: CASSLALGDDYGYTF. The CDR3 DNA sequence: TGTGCCAGCAGCTTAGCGCTGGGGGACGACTATGGCTACACCTTC. Looking up the rest from reference TRBV7-9 and TRBJ1-2 gives the full variable domain: DTGVSQNPRHKITKRGQNVTFRCDPISEHNRLYWYRQTLGQGPEFLTYFQNEAQLEKSRLLSDRFSAERPKGSFSTLEIQRTEQGDSAMYLCASSLALGDDYGYTFGSGTRLTVV.